The T cell receptor (beta chain) under discussion was sequenced for a study of post-analysis software for immune sequencing data. Overall study context: The cohort encompassed relapsing-remitting, secondary progressive and progressive-relapsing multiple sclerosis disease courses. Whole-study results and caveats: In patients, TRBV5-6, TRBV5-1 and TRBV20-1 belonged to five TRBV segments found more frequently than in controls. Those with multiple sclerosis, the patient group, showed significantly lower normalized Chao1 diversity than controls. Batch-mates among the samples co-clustered strongly by F measure.

Unique molecular identifiers tagged the TCR beta cDNA libraries. With about 0.95 to 10 million T cells as the source, a few hundred thousand cDNA molecules resulted. A single record per CDR3 protein comes from TCRdb applying MiXCR to the PCR reads. The sample lists 600,000 to 750,000 distinct CDR3 sequences; 59% were seen once. The J segment lost 5 bases and the V segment lost 3 bases, leaving 18 bases of the junction unmatched. Germline V CDR1 and CDR2: PRHDT, FYEKMQ (reference sequence). The CDR3 extends over 18 amino acids. Note on this clonotype: What it binds is not known.

This TCR was sampled from a girl aged 2-9 years with multiple sclerosis. The specimen was blood. The rearrangement uses TRBV13 and TRBJ1-2, with 7 bases lining up with TRBD1. The CDR3 loop is CASSFETSIRDSLYGYTF. DNA of the CDR3: TGTGCCAGCAGCTTCGAAACCTCCATTCGGGACAGCCTTTATGGCTACACCTTC.